The 15 T cell receptor beta chains below come from one sample, sequenced in a study of blood T cell repertoires in COVID-19. Libraries were prepared by immunoSEQ multiplex PCR; TCRdb keeps only in-frame clonotypes and omits some of them. The sample shows 240,000 or so clones, approximately 88% of them seen only once. Sequencing was performed on peripheral blood. These receptor sequences come from a woman in her twenties or thirties with acute or convalescent COVID-19.

The V call is TRBV7-2, the J call TRBJ1-5; a possible D gene is TRBD1 (5 bases). The CDR3 is 13 amino acids. V gave up 4 bases and J gave up 4 bases, with 8 bases separating them. Germline V gene sequence: CDR1 SGHTA, CDR2 FQGNSA. CDR3 DNA: TGTGCCAGCAGCTCACAGGTGAATCAGCCCCAGCATTTT. Protein product: CASSSQVNQPQHF.

The chain has TRBV7-2 and TRBJ2-3; TRBD1 might be the D (5 bases). The germline gives CDR1 SGHTA, CDR2 FQGNSA. This CDR3 has 15 residues. The ends were cut back, 5 bases at V and 9 bases at J, with 21 bases in the middle. The CDR3 nucleotides read TGTGCCAGCAGCACGCGTGAGGTCAGGGTTGGCACGCAGTATTTT. Its translation: CASSTREVRVGTQYF.

The V gene is TRBV30, the J gene TRBJ1-2; D possibly corresponds to TRBD1 (5 bases). The CDR3 consists of 16 residues. Germline V lookup: CDR1 GTSNPN, CDR2 SVGIG (reference sequence). The ends were cut back, 1 base at V and 3 bases at J, with 18 bases in the middle. The CDR3 bases are TGTGCCTGGAGTGCAGGGTCCCTACTCCTCCACTATGGCTACACCTTC. Encoded protein: CAWSAGSLLLHYGYTF.

This chain connects TRBV30 to TRBJ1-2, with a tentative D call TRBD1 (5 bases). Germline CDR1 GTSNPN, CDR2 SVGIG (reference sequence). The CDR3 sequence is 14 residues long. V lost 3 bases to trimming and J lost 5 bases, with 16 bases between them. The CDR3 region is CAWRGHGGGYGYTF. The CDR3 region has the DNA TGTGCCTGGAGAGGGCACGGCGGGGGGTATGGCTACACCTTC.

The J gene is TRBJ2-1, the V gene TRBV25-1, with 13 positions matching TRBD2. Losses at the gene ends were 3 bases for V and 6 bases for J; bases not matched to a gene: 5. This CDR3 region has 16 residues. Germline CDR1 and CDR2: MGHDK and SYGVNS. The CDR3 nucleotides read TGTGCCAGCAGTGATGGACTAGCGGGAGTGTCCAATGAGCAGTTCTTC. It specifies CASSDGLAGVSNEQFF.

The chain couples TRBV6-5 to TRBJ1-5, with D possibly TRBD1 on 6 matching bases. V was trimmed by 2 bases and J by 9 bases, leaving 11 bases between them. The germline V gene has CDR1 MNHEY and CDR2 SVGAGI. CDR3 length: 13 amino acids. The CDR3 reads CASSYRGGVPQHF. Written as DNA, the CDR3 is TGTGCCAGCAGTTACCGAGGGGGGGTGCCCCAGCATTTT.

J is TRBJ2-2 and V is TRBV4-2, with 7 nucleotides matching TRBD2. Per the germline V gene, CDR1 is LGHNA and CDR2 is YNFKEQ. V was clipped by 1 base and J by 2 bases; unmatched bases: 4. This CDR3 has 16 amino acids. CDR3 sequence (DNA): TGTGCCAGCAGCCAAGGTCCAGCGGGAAACACCGGGGAGCTGTTTTTT. Amino acids: CASSQGPAGNTGELFF.

The J gene is TRBJ1-4, the V gene TRBV6-2 or TRBV6-3; D call uncertain. In germline, CDR1 is MNHEY, CDR2 SVGEGT. Trimming left V 1 base short and J 5 bases short, with 5 bases between. This CDR3 has 13 residues. The CDR3 sequence is CASSYFVNEKLFF. The CDR3 DNA follows: TGTGCCAGCAGTTACTTCGTGAATGAAAAACTGTTTTTT.

The chain carries TRBV13 and TRBJ2-2; 7 bases match TRBD2. V lost 0 bases and J lost 5; bases outside the gene matches: 6. Germline V CDR1 and CDR2: PRHDT, FYEKMQ (reference sequence). The CDR3 is made up of 16 amino acids. The DNA of the CDR3 is TGTGCCAGCAGCTTAGGTCGGGGAGGGTCAACCGGGGAGCTGTTTTTT. Its protein is CASSLGRGGSTGELFF.

CDR3 loop: CASSPGTSGHEQFF. The DNA for the CDR3 is TGTGCCAGCAGCCCAGGGACTAGCGGTCATGAGCAGTTCTTC. The chain couples TRBV11-2 to TRBJ2-1; TRBD2 matches 11 bases. The CDR3 is 14 amino acids. Trimming at V came to 5 bases and at J to 8 bases, leaving 5 bases not matched to a gene. In germline, CDR1 is SGHAT, CDR2 FQNNGV.

This chain joins TRBV5-6 and TRBJ2-2; D gene unclear. The germline gives CDR1 SGHDT, CDR2 YYEEEE. This CDR3 spans 14 amino acids. V was cut by 2 bases and J by 6 bases, with 11 bases left in between. The CDR3 nucleotides read TGTGCCAGCAGCTTTGCCTCGAGCGCCGGGGAGCTGTTTTTT. Protein product: CASSFASSAGELFF.

V is TRBV5-6 and J is TRBJ2-3; D uncertain. From germline, CDR1 is SGHDT and CDR2 YYEEEE. The CDR3 length is 13 residues. Between the trimmed V and J ends, which lost 4 bases and 5 bases, there was a span of 11 bases. The CDR3 is CASSAPKQDTQYF. CDR3 DNA sequence: TGTGCCAGCAGCGCCCCCAAGCAAGATACGCAGTATTTT.

This chain connects TRBV7-8 to TRBJ1-5; TRBD1 might be the D (6 bases). Trimming shortened V by 5 bases and J by 1 base, and 15 bases separated the two germline ends. CDR1 SGHVS and CDR2 FQNEAQ come from the germline V gene. CDR3 length equals 16 residues. The CDR3 spells CASSTGFLASNQPQHF. CDR3 bases: TGTGCCAGCAGCACAGGGTTTCTGGCGAGCAATCAGCCCCAGCATTTT.

J is TRBJ2-7 and V is TRBV4-2; 8 bases fit TRBD1. The CDR3 is made up of 16 amino acids. Germline V gene lookup returns CDR1 LGHNA and CDR2 YNFKEQ. With V trimmed by 2 bases and J by 2 bases, 8 bases remained unmatched. CDR3 DNA: TGTGCCAGCAGCCAACCCGAGACAGGGGAAGCCTACGAGCAGTACTTC. Its translation: CASSQPETGEAYEQYF.

This clone is a singleton in its sample. V usage is TRBV6-2 or TRBV6-3 and J usage is TRBJ1-3; tentatively, D is TRBD1 (5 bases). V was pared by 6 bases and J by 0 bases, with 12 bases between. This CDR3 has 15 residues. Germline CDR1 and CDR2: MNHEY and SVGEGT. CDR3 amino acids: CASSLTASSGNTIYF. The CDR3 DNA reads as TGTGCCAGCAGCCTGACAGCGAGCTCTGGAAACACCATATATTTT.